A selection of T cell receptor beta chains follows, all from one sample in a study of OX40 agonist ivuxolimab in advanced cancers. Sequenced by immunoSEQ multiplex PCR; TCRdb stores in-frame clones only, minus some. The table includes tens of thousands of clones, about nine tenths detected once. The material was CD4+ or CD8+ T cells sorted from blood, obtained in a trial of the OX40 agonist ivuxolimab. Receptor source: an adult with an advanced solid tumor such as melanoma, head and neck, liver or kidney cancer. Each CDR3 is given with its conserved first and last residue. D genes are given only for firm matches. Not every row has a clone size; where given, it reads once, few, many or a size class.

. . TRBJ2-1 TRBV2 CASSGTSGNNEQFF TGTGCCAGCAGTGGGACTTCTGGGAACAATGAGCAGTTCTTC
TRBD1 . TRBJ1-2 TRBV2 CASNGVDRGYGYTF TGTGCCAGCAATGGGGTGGACAGGGGCTATGGCTACACCTTC
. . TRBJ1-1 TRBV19 CASSISGNTEAFF TGTGCCAGTAGTATAAGTGGGAACACTGAAGCTTTCTTT
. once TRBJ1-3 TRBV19 CASSIDSSGNTIYF TGTGCCAGTAGTATCGACAGTTCTGGAAACACCATATATTTT
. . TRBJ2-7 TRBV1 CTSSGTSAYEQYF TGCACCAGCAGCGGGACCTCGGCCTACGAGCAGTACTTC
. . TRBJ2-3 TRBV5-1 CASSWQPTDAAQYF TGCGCCAGCAGCTGGCAGCCAACTGATGCGGCGCAGTATTTT
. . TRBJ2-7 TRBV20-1 CSARRTYEQYF TGCAGTGCTAGGCGGACCTACGAGCAGTACTTC
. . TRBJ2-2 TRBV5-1 CASSFTGNTGELFF TGCGCCAGCAGCTTTACGGGGAACACCGGGGAGCTGTTTTTT
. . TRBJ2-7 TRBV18 CASSPPNSPLEQYF TGTGCCAGCTCACCACCGAACAGTCCTCTCGAGCAGTACTTC
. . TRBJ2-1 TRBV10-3 CAISESGGQGQYNEQFF TGTGCCATCAGTGAGTCCGGGGGGCAGGGGCAATACAATGAGCAGTTCTTC
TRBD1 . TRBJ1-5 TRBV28 CASRGQGAGQPQHF TGTGCCAGCAGGGGACAGGGGGCGGGCCAGCCCCAGCATTTT